The following is a T cell receptor (beta chain) sequence with its context. This clonotype was found a few times. The clone's antigen remains unknown. Per-base quality was not reported, and no clone a single base away is much larger than it. Stable Graves' hyperthyroidism was defined as no progression to ophthalmopathy during 18 months of follow-up. Hyperthyroidism patients were newly diagnosed, had a disease duration of under 2 months, and were aged 18 to 65 years. Exclusion was applied to patients with uncontrolled infections, other autoimmune diseases, pregnancy or lactation. Diagnoses relied on clinical symptoms, serum thyroxine and TRAb, thyroid ultrasound and orbital computed tomography. Ficoll-Paque density gradient centrifugation was used to isolate PBMCs from approximately 10 ml of fresh peripheral blood. Total RNA was extracted with Trizol reagent, and quality was checked on an Agilent 2100 Bioanalyzer.

Via the germline V gene, CDR1 is LGHNA and CDR2 YSLEER. The CDR3 runs 17 residues from the cysteine to the phenylalanine. Only the CDR3 portion is preserved as DNA: 51 bases, with reading frame beginning at the first base. Trimming takes 0 bases from V and 0 bases from J, and the germline ends sit 9 bases apart. The sample is drawn from a study of T cells in Graves' hyperthyroidism and ophthalmopathy (dated by TCRdb to between 2018 and 2020). Regarding the study in general: Peripheral blood was sampled at the time of initial diagnosis, prior to any treatment. To identify TCR V-J signatures that set the groups apart, the researchers used a discovery cohort of 95 to 100 patients, made up of around 42 with Graves' ophthalmopathy and about 55 with stable Graves' hyperthyroidism. After blood sampling, hyperthyroidism patients were treated with methimazole at a starting dose of 30 mg daily, and ophthalmopathy patients were treated with high-dose intravenous methylprednisolone. The 80 to 100 discovery patients were randomly divided into training and test sets at a 7:3 ratio. The paper reports TCR Vbeta CDR3 sequencing of 135 peripheral blood samples: 43 ophthalmopathy, fewer than 85 hyperthyroidism and about 17 progressor patients. Prospective prediction of ophthalmopathy was tested in an independent validation cohort consisting of fewer than 20 hyperthyroidism patients and approximately 16 patients who later progressed to ophthalmopathy. In addition, the study compared T-cell repertoires in thyroid tissue and in blood from roughly six Graves' hyperthyroidism patients. The investigation overall reported the following: Most expanded thyroid clonotypes (frequency above 0.001) were also detected in blood, suggesting blood repertoires may reflect thyroid immune responses. No statistical method was used to fix the sample size in advance, and group allocation was not hidden from the investigators. In validation, progression to ophthalmopathy was predicted by the model with about 70% sensitivity and 72% to 85% specificity, a median of roughly six months before onset. A model built on a 13 V-J signature distinguished ophthalmopathy from stable hyperthyroidism, reaching 85% to 90% sensitivity and about 81% specificity in cross-validation and 80%/75% in testing.

Amplification of TCR beta CDR3 regions was carried out from RNA transcripts. The TCR CDR3 was subjected to a first round of RT-PCR using the HTBI primer set and the Qiagen OneStep RT-PCR kit. Libraries were constructed in a second round of multiplex PCR, after which size selection and purification were carried out. Sequencing of the libraries was done on an Illumina HiSeq2000 using paired-end 100 bp reads. Turning to the authors' computational methods: SOAPnuke was used to process the raw data, with reads discarded if the reads contained adapters or uncalled bases, had a mean Phred below 15, or lacked an exact constant-primer or identifier match. High-quality paired reads were merged with COPE v1.2.5, and unique nucleotide sequences were defined as clonotypes. MiTCR v1.1 was used to align the clonotypes against IMGT TRBV, TRBD and TRBJ reference segments. The analysis was restricted to V-J combinations with a frequency above 0.0001, which together covered 99% to 99.2% of the repertoires. A TCS score was defined as the ratio between F50 (clonal expansion) and ExV (chaos), using BLOSUM62-based TCRdist between CDR3 peptides within each V-J. Welch's t-statistics and random forest reduced several hundred V-J features to about 13, which were used in a naive Bayes classifier (R e1071). The Morisita-Horn index was used to measure how similar the thyroid and blood repertoires were. The public reads were reanalyzed by TCRdb: fastp trimming at Q25, MiXCR alignment, in-frame beta chains only. One record per CDR3 amino acid sequence lists the most common genes and DNA. The V and J calls and clone size come from TCRdb's table, not from the authors' own analysis. This sample has nearly 750,000 distinct CDR3 sequences in its table, and roughly 32% of those were observed once. The ten largest make up less than 40% of the sample.

The chain joins TRBV4-3 to TRBJ1-6; too little of a D gene remains to name it. The origin of this receptor is a middle-aged woman with Graves' hyperthyroidism. Sequencing input: blood. The nucleotide sequence is given as TGCGCCAGCAGCCAAGATGGCGTTAGCTCCTATAATTCACCCCTCCACTTT. This encodes CASSQDGVSSYNSPLHF.